Presented here are 4 T cell receptor beta chains from one specimen sequenced in a study of OX40 agonist ivuxolimab in advanced cancers. The data were produced by immunoSEQ multiplex PCR, yet TCRdb's version contains in-frame clones alone and is incomplete. Of roughly 77,000 clones listed, roughly 92% are singletons. This material consisted of CD4+ or CD8+ T cells sorted from blood, taken in a trial of the OX40 agonist ivuxolimab. These receptors all come from an adult with an advanced solid tumor such as melanoma, head and neck, liver or kidney cancer.

V and J are TRBV7-3 and TRBJ2-2, with 11 nucleotides matching TRBD1. The CDR3 has 14 amino acids. The V segment lost 5 bases and the J segment 6 bases; nucleotides outside the gene matches: 2. Germline values: CDR1 SGHTA, CDR2 FQGTGA. CDR3 protein: CASSVGQGAGELFF. DNA for the CDR3: TGTGCCAGCAGCGTGGGACAGGGGGCCGGGGAGCTGTTTTTT. The full variable domain, completed using reference TRBV7-3 and TRBJ2-2, is GAGVSQTPSNKVTEKGKYVELRCDPISGHTALYWYRQSLGQGPEFLIYFQGTGAADDSGLPNDRFFAVRPEGSVSTLKIQRTERGDSAVYLCASSVGQGAGELFFGEGSRLTVL.

The chain has TRBV5-1 and TRBJ2-1; 8 bases line up with TRBD2. This CDR3 is 18 amino acids long. Trimming removed 0 bases from V and 9 bases from J; junction bases left unmatched: 17. In germline, CDR1 is SGHRS, CDR2 YFSETQ. CDR3: CASSLAGASGPGAGEQFF. The CDR3 nucleotides read TGCGCCAGCAGCTTGGCCGGGGCTAGCGGGCCCGGGGCGGGTGAGCAGTTCTTC.

V usage is TRBV6-5 and J usage is TRBJ2-6, with D tentatively TRBD2 (5 bases). V was trimmed by 8 bases and J by 0 bases, leaving 8 bases between them. Germline CDR1 is MNHEY and CDR2 is SVGAGI. The CDR3 sequence is 14 residues long. The CDR3, as DNA: TGTGCCAGCCGTACTAGCTCTGGGGCCAACGTCCTGACTTTC. Its translation is CASRTSSGANVLTF.

The V call is TRBV6-5, the J call TRBJ1-2, with D possibly being TRBD1 (6 bases). Trimming removed 6 bases at V and 7 bases at J, with 18 bases between. CDR3 length: 14 amino acids. The germline CDR1 and CDR2 sequences are MNHEY and SVGAGI. The CDR3 is CASSQATGSAGYTF. The CDR3 nucleotides are TGTGCCAGCAGCCAGGCTACAGGGTCGGCTGGCTACACCTTC.